This is a list of T cell receptor beta chains from one sample in a study of T cell changes during pregnancy in multiple sclerosis. Repertoires were generated with immunoSEQ multiplex PCR, while TCRdb's copy carries only in-frame clones and drops some. The sample consists of about 38,000 clones, 85% to 95% of them appearing once. Sequencing used CD8+ T cells from peripheral blood mononuclear cells, obtained in the third trimester of pregnancy. The source is a female donor with multiple sclerosis, enrolled in a pregnancy study. The CDR3 runs from the conserved cysteine through the conserved F or W. The D gene is left open where the match is weak. Clone size appears in some rows only: once, few, many, or a class for an expanded clone.

NA	NA	TRBJ1-1	TRBV16	TGTGCCAGCAGCCAACACACGAACACTGAAGCTTTCTTT	CASSQHTNTEAFF
NA	NA	TRBJ2-7	TRBV4-1	TGCGCCAGCAGCCAAGGTCCCCGGACAGGAGGGTTTGACTACGAGCAGTACTTC	CASSQGPRTGGFDYEQYF
NA	TRBD1	TRBJ1-1	TRBV19	TGTGCCAGTAACCAGGACAGGATCATGAACACTGAAGCTTTCTTT	CASNQDRIMNTEAFF
few	TRBD1	TRBJ1-4	TRBV25-1	TGTGCCAGCACAACAGGGGTAGCTAATGAAAAACTGTTTTTT	CASTTGVANEKLFF
NA	TRBD1	TRBJ1-5	TRBV5-6	TGTGCCAGCAGCTACATGACAGGGTATAGCAATCAGCCCCAGCATTTT	CASSYMTGYSNQPQHF
NA	TRBD1	TRBJ2-7	TRBV19	TGTGCCAGTAGTGGATACCGGGACAGCTACGAGCAGTACTTC	CASSGYRDSYEQYF
once	NA	TRBJ1-6	TRBV9	TGTGCCAGCAGCGCGAGGGGAGGCATCGGTTCACCCCTCCACTTT	CASSARGGIGSPLHF
NA	NA	TRBJ2-1	TRBV9	TGTGCCAGCAGCGTAGGGGGGGTCAACTACAATGAGCAGTTCTTC	CASSVGGVNYNEQFF
NA	NA	TRBJ1-1	TRBV25-1	TGTGCCAGCAGTGAATCCGGGGGAGCTTTCTTT	CASSESGGAFF
NA	NA	TRBJ1-1	TRBV7-9	TGTGCCAGCACCCACGACTTGAACACTGAAGCTTTCTTT	CASTHDLNTEAFF
NA	TRBD1	TRBJ2-5	TRBV10-3	TGTGCCATTGGAGGGACAGGGGCCAAAGAGACCCAGTACTTC	CAIGGTGAKETQYF
NA	TRBD1	TRBJ1-5	TRBV6-6	TGTGCCAGCAGCAAGGCGGAGGGGGCCAATCAGCCCCAGCATTTT	CASSKAEGANQPQHF
NA	NA	TRBJ1-1	TRBV7-3	TGTGCCAGCAGCGCCGTGGGGGGGGTCTCTGAAGCTTTCTTT	CASSAVGGVSEAFF
medium-sized	NA	TRBJ1-2	TRBV11-2	TGTGCCAGCAGCTTAGGACGGGACTACACCTTC	CASSLGRDYTF
NA	TRBD2	TRBJ2-1	TRBV7-9	TGTGCCAGCACCCCAAGAACGGGGGGGAACAATGAGCAGTTCTTC	CASTPRTGGNNEQFF
NA	NA	TRBJ2-5	TRBV5-6	TGTGCCAGCAGCTTAGGTGACTCGCGACAAGAGACCCAGTACTTC	CASSLGDSRQETQYF
NA	TRBD2	TRBJ2-1	TRBV27	TGTGCCAGCAGTTTGGGACTAGCGGTCAATGAGCAGTTCTTC	CASSLGLAVNEQFF
NA	TRBD1	TRBJ2-7	TRBV6-1	TGTGCCAGCAGTAACCTTCCGGGACAGGGGCACGAGCAGTACTTC	CASSNLPGQGHEQYF
NA	TRBD2	TRBJ2-3	TRBV29-1	TGCAGCGTAGAACTAGCGGGGGGGTACACAGATACGCAGTATTTT	CSVELAGGYTDTQYF
NA	NA	TRBJ1-5	TRBV5-1	TGCGCCAGCAGCTTGTGGAGTGGAGGGAATCAGCCCCAGCATTTT	CASSLWSGGNQPQHF
NA	TRBD2	TRBJ2-1	TRBV9	TGTGCCAGCAGCGTAGGACGTAGCGGGACCTACAATGAGCAGTTCTTC	CASSVGRSGTYNEQFF
few	TRBD1	TRBJ2-7	TRBV7-9	TGTGCCAGCAGCCACCCCCGGCGACAGGGCTCCTACGAGCAGTACTTC	CASSHPRRQGSYEQYF
NA	NA	TRBJ1-1	TRBV27	TGTGCCAGCGGCCTGGGGGGGAGGACTGAAGCTTTCTTT	CASGLGGRTEAFF
NA	NA	TRBJ2-1	TRBV7-9	TGTGCCAGCAGCTTACGGGCAGGGTTTTCAAATGAGCAGTTCTTC	CASSLRAGFSNEQFF
medium-sized	TRBD1	TRBJ2-7	TRBV19	TGTGCCAGTAGTATAGATCACTGGGACAGGGGGCCGGAGCAGTACTTC	CASSIDHWDRGPEQYF
NA	TRBD1	TRBJ2-7	TRBV5-3	TGTGCCAGGCGAGCCGGGACAGGGCCCGAGCAGTACTTC	CARRAGTGPEQYF
NA	NA	TRBJ2-2	TRBV5-4	TGTGCCAGCAGCTGGGGGGGCCCCGGGGAGCTGTTTTTT	CASSWGGPGELFF
NA	NA	TRBJ2-1	TRBV27	TGTGCCAGCAGTTTATCGTCAGGGATCTACAATGAGCAGTTCTTC	CASSLSSGIYNEQFF
NA	NA	TRBJ1-1	TRBV6-1	TGTGCCAGCAGTGAATTGCCAGGGGAGAACACTGAAGCTTTCTTT	CASSELPGENTEAFF
NA	NA	TRBJ2-5	TRBV19	TGTGCCAGTAGTGGATGGCAGGCTACCCAAGAGACCCAGTACTTC	CASSGWQATQETQYF
NA	NA	TRBJ2-2	TRBV30	TGTGCCTGGAGTAACGGGGGACCCGGGGAGCTGTTTTTT	CAWSNGGPGELFF
once	NA	TRBJ1-1	TRBV6-5	TGTGCCAGCAGTTACTCACCGGCAGGGCTGAACACTGAAGCTTTCTTT	CASSYSPAGLNTEAFF
NA	NA	TRBJ1-2	TRBV29-1	TGCAGCGCTCTGGAGGACTATGGCTACACCTTC	CSALEDYGYTF
NA	NA	TRBJ2-7	TRBV2	TGTGCCAACCAAATCCGGACAGTGAGCTCCTACGAGCAGTACTTC	CANQIRTVSSYEQYF
NA	NA	TRBJ1-3	TRBV6-6	TGTGCCAGCAGACTTGGAAACACCATATATTTT	CASRLGNTIYF
NA	TRBD1	TRBJ2-2	TRBV9	TGTGCCAGCAGCGTGGCCGGGACAGGGGTTTTGGAGCTGTTTTTT	CASSVAGTGVLELFF
NA	NA	TRBJ2-7	TRBV4-2	TGTGCCAGCAGCCAAGCCACAGAGCAGTACTTC	CASSQATEQYF
NA	TRBD2	TRBJ2-3	TRBV13	TGTGCCAGTAGCTTCGGGACTAGCGGGGGGGGCACGCAGTATTTT	CASSFGTSGGGTQYF
NA	NA	TRBJ2-2	TRBV15	TGTGCCACCAGCAGTCCGGGGGACACCGGGGAGCTGTTTTTT	CATSSPGDTGELFF
NA	TRBD1	TRBJ1-1	TRBV7-6	TGTGCCAGCAGCTTAGAAGCACAGGGGAGACCTGAAGCTTTCTTT	CASSLEAQGRPEAFF
once	TRBD1	TRBJ2-5	TRBV4-1	TGCGCCAGCAGGTCGGACAGGGAAATCGGGACCCAGTACTTC	CASRSDREIGTQYF
NA	NA	TRBJ1-1	TRBV19	TGTGCCTCCTACTCTGGGGGGGGCACTGAAGCTTTCTTT	CASYSGGGTEAFF
NA	NA	TRBJ1-4	TRBV6-1	TGTGCCAGCAGTGAAGGCGGGGGCTTTAATGAAAAACTGTTTTTT	CASSEGGGFNEKLFF
NA	TRBD2	TRBJ2-7	TRBV7-3	TGTGCCAGCAGCTTTAGCGGGGGGGATACCTACGAGCAGTACTTC	CASSFSGGDTYEQYF
NA	TRBD1	TRBJ2-7	TRBV27	TGTGCCAGCAGTTTAGTTGGGACAGGGGACAACGAGCAGTACTTC	CASSLVGTGDNEQYF
NA	NA	TRBJ2-2	TRBV7-6	TGTGCCAGCAGCTTAACGGCGAACACCGGGGAGCTGTTTTTT	CASSLTANTGELFF
NA	TRBD2	TRBJ2-7	TRBV7-9	TGTGCCAGCAGCACGACTAGCGGGGGTGCCATGCACGAGCAGTACTTC	CASSTTSGGAMHEQYF
NA	NA	TRBJ1-1	TRBV7-9	TGTGCCAGCAGCCCGGGAGGGGGAGGGAACACTGAAGCTTTCTTT	CASSPGGGGNTEAFF
NA	NA	TRBJ2-2	TRBV19	TGTGCCAGTAAGGCCACGGGTTCGGTCGGGGAGCTGTTTTTT	CASKATGSVGELFF
few	NA	TRBJ2-7	TRBV7-9	TGTGCCAGCAGCTTAAAAGAGATTGCGGGGCACTACGAGCAGTACTTC	CASSLKEIAGHYEQYF
NA	NA	TRBJ2-7	TRBV6-1	TGTGCCAGCAGTCTCGGGGAGGAGGGGAAGTACTTC	CASSLGEEGKYF
NA	NA	TRBJ1-5	TRBV6-1	TGTGCCAGCACATCGGGAGAGGGGTCCAGTCAGCCCCAGCATTTT	CASTSGEGSSQPQHF
NA	NA	TRBJ2-6	TRBV7-9	TGTGCCAGCAGCGGCAGGGGACAAGCTGGGGCCAACGTCCTGACTTTC	CASSGRGQAGANVLTF
NA	NA	TRBJ2-3	TRBV11-2	TGTGCCAGCAGCTTAGGGGGGGGCACAGATACGCAGTATTTT	CASSLGGGTDTQYF
NA	NA	TRBJ2-2	TRBV29-1	TGCAGCGTTGAGCCAGCTGGCGGACTTGCCGGGGAGCTGTTTTTT	CSVEPAGGLAGELFF
NA	NA	TRBJ2-5	TRBV7-7	TGTGCTAGCAGCTTAGCGCCCGGGGCGGGGTTGGAGACCCAGTACTTC	CASSLAPGAGLETQYF
once	TRBD2	TRBJ2-7	TRBV6-6	TGTGCCAGCAGTTATAGCGGGGTCTACGAGCAGTACTTC	CASSYSGVYEQYF
NA	NA	TRBJ2-7	TRBV6-6	TGTGCCAGCAGTACAGGGCTAAACTCCTACGAGCAGTACTTC	CASSTGLNSYEQYF
NA	NA	TRBJ2-5	TRBV9	TGTGCCAGCAGCACACAGGGACCCCAAGAGACCCAGTACTTC	CASSTQGPQETQYF
NA	NA	TRBJ1-5	TRBV27	TGTGCCAGCAGTTTACATGGGGCGAGACAGCCCCAGCATTTT	CASSLHGARQPQHF